Listed here is a single T cell receptor beta chain. Its target is not known. Only CD45RO-negative cells positively selected for CCR7 counted as naive CD8 cells, so terminally differentiated effector memory CD45RA+ cells were excluded. The data stem from a study of shared clonotypes between healthy human individuals. Germline loops: CDR1 MNHEY, CDR2 SVGAGI. The CDR3 runs to 15 residues. Unmatched junction bases numbered 3, after V lost 2 bases and J lost 4 bases. Study-level findings and limits: The genetic and exposure-history diversity represented was limited by few donors.

The genomic DNA of each subset was split evenly across several immunoSEQ plates. The method was immunoSEQ multiplex PCR; TCRdb's version includes in-frame clones alone and lacks a portion of them. The sample holds hundreds of thousands of clones, approximately 96% seen once. This rearrangement joins TRBV6-5 to TRBJ2-7, with 12 bases matching TRBD2. Sequencing used naive CD8+ T cells sorted from blood. The sequence was collected from a woman aged 25-40 years in good health. CDR3 residues: CASSYLAGGPYEQYF. In DNA form, the CDR3 reads TGTGCCAGCAGTTACCTAGCGGGAGGGCCTTACGAGCAGTACTTC.